This T cell receptor beta chain was retrieved from a study of OX40 agonist ivuxolimab in advanced cancers. V was clipped by 4 bases and J by 5 bases; unmatched bases: 5. From germline, CDR1 is MNHNS and CDR2 SASEGT. The CDR3 length is 14 residues. Clones were sequenced by immunoSEQ multiplex PCR, and TCRdb holds only the in-frame ones, with some missing. The table includes 71,000 or so clones, about 89% detected once. The chain couples TRBV6-1 to TRBJ2-7, with 10 positions matching TRBD1. The sequenced sample was CD4+ or CD8+ T cells sorted from blood, obtained in a trial of the OX40 agonist ivuxolimab. The source is an adult with an advanced solid tumor such as melanoma, head and neck, liver or kidney cancer. CDR3 residues: CASSGLGQGNEQYF. The CDR3, as DNA: TGTGCCAGCAGTGGACTGGGACAGGGGAACGAGCAGTACTTC.